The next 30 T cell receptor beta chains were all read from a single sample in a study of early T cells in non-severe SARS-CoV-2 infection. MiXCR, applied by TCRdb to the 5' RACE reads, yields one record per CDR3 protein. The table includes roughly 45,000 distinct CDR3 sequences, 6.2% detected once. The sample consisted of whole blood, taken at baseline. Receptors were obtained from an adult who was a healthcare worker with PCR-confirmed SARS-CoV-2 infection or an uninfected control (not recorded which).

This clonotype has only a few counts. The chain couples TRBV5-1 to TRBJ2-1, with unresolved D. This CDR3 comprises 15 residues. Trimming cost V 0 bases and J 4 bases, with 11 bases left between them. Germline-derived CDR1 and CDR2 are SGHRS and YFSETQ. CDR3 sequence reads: CASSLDMQVYNEQFF. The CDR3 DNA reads TGCGCCAGCAGCTTGGATATGCAGGTATACAATGAGCAGTTCTTC. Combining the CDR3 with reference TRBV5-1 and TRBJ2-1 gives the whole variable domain KAGVTQTPRYLIKTRGQQVTLSCSPISGHRSVSWYQQTPGQGLQFLFEYFSETQRNKGNFPGRFSGRQFSNSRSEMNVSTLELGDSALYLCASSLDMQVYNEQFFGPGTRLTVL.

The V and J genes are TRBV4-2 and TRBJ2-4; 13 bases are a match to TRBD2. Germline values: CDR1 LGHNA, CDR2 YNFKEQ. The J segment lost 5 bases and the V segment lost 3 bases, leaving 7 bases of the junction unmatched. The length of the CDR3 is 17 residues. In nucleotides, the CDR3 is TGTGCCAGCAGCCAGAGACTAGCGGGAGGAGGTGAAAACATTCAGTACTTC. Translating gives CASSQRLAGGGENIQYF.

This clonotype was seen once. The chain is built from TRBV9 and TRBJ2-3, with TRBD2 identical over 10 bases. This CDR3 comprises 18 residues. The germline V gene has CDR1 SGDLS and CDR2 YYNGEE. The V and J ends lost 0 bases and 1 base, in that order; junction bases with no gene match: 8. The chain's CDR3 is CASSVGPSGRFGTDTQYF. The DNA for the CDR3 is TGTGCCAGCAGCGTAGGTCCTAGCGGGAGATTTGGCACAGATACGCAGTATTTT.

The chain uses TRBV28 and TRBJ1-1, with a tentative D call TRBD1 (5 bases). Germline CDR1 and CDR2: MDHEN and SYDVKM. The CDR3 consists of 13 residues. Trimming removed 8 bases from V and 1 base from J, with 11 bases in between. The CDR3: CASAGTRNTEAFF. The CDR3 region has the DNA TGTGCCAGCGCCGGGACTCGGAACACTGAAGCTTTCTTT.

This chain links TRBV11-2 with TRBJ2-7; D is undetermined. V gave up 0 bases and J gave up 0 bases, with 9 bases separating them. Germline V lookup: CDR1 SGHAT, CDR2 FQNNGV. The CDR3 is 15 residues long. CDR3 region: CASSLDAGPSYEQYF. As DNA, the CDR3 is TGTGCCAGCAGCTTAGATGCAGGACCCTCCTACGAGCAGTACTTC.

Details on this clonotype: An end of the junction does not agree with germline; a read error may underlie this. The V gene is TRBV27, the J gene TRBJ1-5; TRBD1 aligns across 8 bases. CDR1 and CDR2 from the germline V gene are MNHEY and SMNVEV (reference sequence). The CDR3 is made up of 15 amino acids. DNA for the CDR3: TGTGTCAGCAGTGCCTCAGGGGGCACCCATCAGCCCCAGCATTTT. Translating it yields CVSSASGGTHQPQHF.

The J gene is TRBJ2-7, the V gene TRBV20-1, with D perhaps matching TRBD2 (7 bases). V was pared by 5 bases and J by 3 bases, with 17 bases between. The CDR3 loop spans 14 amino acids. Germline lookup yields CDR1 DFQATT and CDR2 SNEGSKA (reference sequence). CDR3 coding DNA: TGCAGTGCTCTGACTTCGGGGGGCCTCTACGAGCAGTACTTC. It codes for CSALTSGGLYEQYF.

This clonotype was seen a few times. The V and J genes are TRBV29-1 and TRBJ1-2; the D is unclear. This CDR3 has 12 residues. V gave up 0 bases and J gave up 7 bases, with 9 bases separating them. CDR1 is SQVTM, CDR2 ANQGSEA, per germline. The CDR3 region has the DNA TGCAGCGTTGAAGATTTACGGGGTGGCTACACCTTC. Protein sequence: CSVEDLRGGYTF.

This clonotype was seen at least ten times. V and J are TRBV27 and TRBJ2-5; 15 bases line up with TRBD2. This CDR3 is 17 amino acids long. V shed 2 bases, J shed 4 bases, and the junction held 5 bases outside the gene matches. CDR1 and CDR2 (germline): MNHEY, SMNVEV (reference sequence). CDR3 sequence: CASSLRTSGRARETQYF. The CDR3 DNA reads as TGTGCCAGCAGTTTACGGACTAGCGGGAGGGCCCGAGAGACCCAGTACTTC.

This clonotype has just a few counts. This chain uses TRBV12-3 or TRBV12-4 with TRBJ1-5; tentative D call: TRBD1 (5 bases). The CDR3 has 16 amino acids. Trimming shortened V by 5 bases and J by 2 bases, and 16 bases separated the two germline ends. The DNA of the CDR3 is TGTGCCAGCAGTACTCAGGGATTTGGCGGCAATCAGCCCCAGCATTTT. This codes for CASSTQGFGGNQPQHF.

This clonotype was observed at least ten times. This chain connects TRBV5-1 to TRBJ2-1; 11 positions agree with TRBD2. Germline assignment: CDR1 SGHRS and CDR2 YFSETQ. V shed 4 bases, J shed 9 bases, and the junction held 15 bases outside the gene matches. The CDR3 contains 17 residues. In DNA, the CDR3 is TGCGCCAGCAGCCTCCAACTAGCGGGAGCGCTGGGGGGTGAGCAGTTCTTC. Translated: CASSLQLAGALGGEQFF. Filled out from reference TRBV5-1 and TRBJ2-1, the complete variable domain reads KAGVTQTPRYLIKTRGQQVTLSCSPISGHRSVSWYQQTPGQGLQFLFEYFSETQRNKGNFPGRFSGRQFSNSRSEMNVSTLELGDSALYLCASSLQLAGALGGEQFFGPGTRLTVL.

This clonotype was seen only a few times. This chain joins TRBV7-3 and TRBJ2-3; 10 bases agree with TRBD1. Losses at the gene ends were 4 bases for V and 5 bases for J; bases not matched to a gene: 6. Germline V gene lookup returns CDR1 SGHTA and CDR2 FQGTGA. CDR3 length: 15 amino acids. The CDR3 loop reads CASSYTGTGEDTQYF. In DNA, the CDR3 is TGTGCCAGCAGCTACACCGGGACAGGGGAAGATACGCAGTATTTT.

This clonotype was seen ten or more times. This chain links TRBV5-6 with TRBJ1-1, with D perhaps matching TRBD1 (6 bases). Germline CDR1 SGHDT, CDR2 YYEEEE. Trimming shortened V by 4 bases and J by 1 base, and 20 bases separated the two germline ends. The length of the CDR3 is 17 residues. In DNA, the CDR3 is TGTGCCAGCAGCCCGCAGGGGCGAGGAGGGACGAACACTGAAGCTTTCTTT. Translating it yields CASSPQGRGGTNTEAFF.

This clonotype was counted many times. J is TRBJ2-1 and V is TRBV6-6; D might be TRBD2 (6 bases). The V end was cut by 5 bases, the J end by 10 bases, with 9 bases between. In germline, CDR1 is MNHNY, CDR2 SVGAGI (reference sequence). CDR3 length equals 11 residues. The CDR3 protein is CASSPREEQFF. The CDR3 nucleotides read TGTGCCAGCAGTCCTCGGGAGGAGCAGTTCTTC.

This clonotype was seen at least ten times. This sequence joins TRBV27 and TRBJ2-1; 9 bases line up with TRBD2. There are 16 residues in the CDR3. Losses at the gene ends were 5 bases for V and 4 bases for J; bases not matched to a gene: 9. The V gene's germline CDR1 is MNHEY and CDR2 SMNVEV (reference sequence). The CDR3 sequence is CASSPYSGRIYNEQFF. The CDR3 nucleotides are TGTGCCAGCAGTCCCTACAGCGGGAGGATATACAATGAGCAGTTCTTC.

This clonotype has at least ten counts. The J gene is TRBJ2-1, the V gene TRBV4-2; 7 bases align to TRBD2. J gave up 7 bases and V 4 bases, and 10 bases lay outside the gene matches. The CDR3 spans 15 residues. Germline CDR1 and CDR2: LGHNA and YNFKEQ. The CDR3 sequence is CASSLVVAGVNEQFF. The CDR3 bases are TGTGCCAGCAGCCTGGTTGTGGCGGGAGTAAATGAGCAGTTCTTC.

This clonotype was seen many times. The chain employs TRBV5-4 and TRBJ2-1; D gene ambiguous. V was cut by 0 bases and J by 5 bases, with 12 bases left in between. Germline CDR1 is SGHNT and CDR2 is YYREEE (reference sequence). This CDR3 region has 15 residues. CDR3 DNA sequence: TGTGCCAGCAGCTTGGAAGGCCTGGGGAACAATGAGCAGTTCTTC. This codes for CASSLEGLGNNEQFF.

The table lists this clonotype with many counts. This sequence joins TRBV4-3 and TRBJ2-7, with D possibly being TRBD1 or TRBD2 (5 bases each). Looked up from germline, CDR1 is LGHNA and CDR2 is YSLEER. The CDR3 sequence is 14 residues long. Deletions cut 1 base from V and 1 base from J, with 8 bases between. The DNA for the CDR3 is TGCGCCAGCAGCCAAGGAGGGGTTTCCTACGAGCAGTACTTC. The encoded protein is CASSQGGVSYEQYF.

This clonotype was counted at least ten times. The CDR3 DNA sequence: TGTGCCAGTAGCAGGACAGGGGGTATCTCCTACGAGCAGTACTTC. Translated, it gives CASSRTGGISYEQYF. V and J are TRBV19 and TRBJ2-7, with 10 bases that match TRBD1. The trim removed 6 bases at V and 0 bases at J, leaving 5 bases unmatched. The germline gives CDR1 LNHDA, CDR2 SQIVND (reference sequence). The CDR3 runs 15 residues.

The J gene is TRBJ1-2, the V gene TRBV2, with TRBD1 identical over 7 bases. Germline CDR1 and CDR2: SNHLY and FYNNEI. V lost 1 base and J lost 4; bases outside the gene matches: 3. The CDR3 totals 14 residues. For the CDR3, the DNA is TGTGCCAGCAGTGAAGTACAGGGGACCTATGGCTACACCTTC. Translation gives CASSEVQGTYGYTF. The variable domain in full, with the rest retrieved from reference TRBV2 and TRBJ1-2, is EPEVTQTPSHQVTQMGQEVILRCVPISNHLYFYWYRQILGQKVEFLVSFYNNEISEKSEIFDDQFSVERPDGSNFTLKIRSTKLEDSAMYFCASSEVQGTYGYTFGSGTRLTVV.

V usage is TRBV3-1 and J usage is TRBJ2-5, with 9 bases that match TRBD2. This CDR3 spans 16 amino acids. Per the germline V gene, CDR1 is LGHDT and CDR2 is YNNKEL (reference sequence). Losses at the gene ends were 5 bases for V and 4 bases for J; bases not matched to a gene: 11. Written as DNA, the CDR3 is TGTGCCAGCAGCTCGGGACTAGCCGGGGCAGGAGAGACCCAGTACTTC. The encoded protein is CASSSGLAGAGETQYF.

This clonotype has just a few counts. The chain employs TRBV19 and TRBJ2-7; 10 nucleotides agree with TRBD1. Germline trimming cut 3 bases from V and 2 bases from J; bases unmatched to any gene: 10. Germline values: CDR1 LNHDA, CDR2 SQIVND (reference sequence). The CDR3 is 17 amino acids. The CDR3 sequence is CASSIRTGQGGAYEQYF. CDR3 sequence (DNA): TGTGCCAGTAGTATTCGGACCGGACAGGGGGGGGCCTACGAGCAGTACTTC.

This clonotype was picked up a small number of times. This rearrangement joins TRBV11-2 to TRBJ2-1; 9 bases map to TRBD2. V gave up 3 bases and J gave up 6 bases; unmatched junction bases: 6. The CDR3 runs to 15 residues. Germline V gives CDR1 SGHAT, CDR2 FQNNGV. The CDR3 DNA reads TGTGCCAGCAGCTTGGGCGGGAGGGCCGCCAATGAGCAGTTCTTC. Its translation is CASSLGGRAANEQFF.

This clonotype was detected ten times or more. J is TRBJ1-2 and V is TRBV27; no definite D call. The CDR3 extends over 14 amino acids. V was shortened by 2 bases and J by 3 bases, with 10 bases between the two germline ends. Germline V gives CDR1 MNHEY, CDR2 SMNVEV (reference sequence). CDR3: CASSLSAGDYGYTF. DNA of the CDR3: TGTGCCAGCAGTTTAAGCGCGGGCGACTATGGCTACACCTTC.

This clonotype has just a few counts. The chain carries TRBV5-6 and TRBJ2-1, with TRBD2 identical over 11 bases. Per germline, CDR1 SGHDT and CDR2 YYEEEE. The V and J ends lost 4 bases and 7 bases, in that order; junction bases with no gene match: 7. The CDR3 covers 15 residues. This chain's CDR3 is CASSDSGRAVNEQFF. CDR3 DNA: TGTGCCAGCAGCGATAGCGGGAGGGCCGTGAATGAGCAGTTCTTC.

In DNA form, the CDR3 reads TGCAGTGCTGGGACAGGCCCCTACGAGCAGTACTTC. This codes for CSAGTGPYEQYF. The chain recombines TRBV20-1 with TRBJ2-7, with 8 bases aligning to TRBD1. The germline CDR1 and CDR2 sequences are DFQATT and SNEGSKA (reference sequence). Unmatched junction bases numbered 2, after V lost 5 bases and J lost 2 bases. CDR3 length: 12 residues.

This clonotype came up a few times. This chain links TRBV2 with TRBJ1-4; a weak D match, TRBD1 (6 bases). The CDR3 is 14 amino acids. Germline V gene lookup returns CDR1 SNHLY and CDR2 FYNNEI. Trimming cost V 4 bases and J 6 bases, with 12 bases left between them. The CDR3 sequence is CASSVGGADEKLFF. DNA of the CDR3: TGTGCCAGCAGTGTCGGGGGGGCAGATGAAAAACTGTTTTTT. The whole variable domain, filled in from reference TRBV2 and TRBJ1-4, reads EPEVTQTPSHQVTQMGQEVILRCVPISNHLYFYWYRQILGQKVEFLVSFYNNEISEKSEIFDDQFSVERPDGSNFTLKIRSTKLEDSAMYFCASSVGGADEKLFFGSGTQLSVL.

CDR3 DNA sequence: TGCGCCAGCAGCCAGAGAGGGGCAAGGACAGGGAAAACTGAAGCTTTCTTT. This sequence encodes CASSQRGARTGKTEAFF. This chain uses TRBV4-3 with TRBJ1-1, with 8 positions matching TRBD1. The germline CDR1 and CDR2 sequences are LGHNA and YSLEER. J lost 5 bases, V lost 3 bases, and 14 bases had no gene match. The CDR3 spans 17 residues.

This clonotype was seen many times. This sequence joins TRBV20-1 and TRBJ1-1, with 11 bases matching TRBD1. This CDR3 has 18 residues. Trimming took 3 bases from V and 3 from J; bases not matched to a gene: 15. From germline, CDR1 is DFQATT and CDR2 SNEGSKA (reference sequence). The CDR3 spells CSARGFSDRGQVDTEAFF. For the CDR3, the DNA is TGCAGTGCTAGGGGCTTTTCGGACAGGGGGCAAGTAGACACTGAAGCTTTCTTT.

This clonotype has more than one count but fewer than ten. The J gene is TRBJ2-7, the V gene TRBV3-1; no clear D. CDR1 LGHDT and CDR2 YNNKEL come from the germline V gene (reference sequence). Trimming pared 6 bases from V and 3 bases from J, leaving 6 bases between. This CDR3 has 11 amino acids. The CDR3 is CASSIGYEQYF. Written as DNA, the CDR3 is TGTGCCAGCAGTATAGGCTACGAGCAGTACTTC.